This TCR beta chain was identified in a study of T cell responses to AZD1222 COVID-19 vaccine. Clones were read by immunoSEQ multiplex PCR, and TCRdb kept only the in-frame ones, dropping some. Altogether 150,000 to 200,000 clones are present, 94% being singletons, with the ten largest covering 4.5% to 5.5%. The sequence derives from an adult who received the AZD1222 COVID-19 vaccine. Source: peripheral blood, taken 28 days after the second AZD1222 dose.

The CDR3 loop reads CASGSRGYEQYF. In DNA form, the CDR3 reads TGTGCCAGCGGGTCCAGGGGCTACGAGCAGTACTTC. The chain links TRBV5-6 to TRBJ2-7; D perhaps matches TRBD1 (6 bases). Trimming cost V 7 bases and J 3 bases, with 11 bases left between them. Germline lookup yields CDR1 SGHDT and CDR2 YYEEEE. The CDR3 consists of 12 residues.